Shown below are 2 T cell receptor beta chains from a single sample sequenced in a study of blood T cell repertoires in COVID-19. TCRdb's table, derived via immunoSEQ multiplex PCR, lists solely in-frame clones and lacks some. Here the sample spans fewer than 350,000 clones, 65% to 90% being singletons. The sequenced sample consisted of peripheral blood. These TCRs come from a woman aged 60-75 years with active or convalescent COVID-19.

This chain's CDR3 is CASSQDQLTGREQYF. The CDR3 DNA follows: TGTGCCAGCAGCCAAGATCAACTGACAGGCCGCGAGCAGTACTTC. The chain joins TRBV3-1 (or the pseudogene TRBV3-2) to TRBJ2-7; D may be TRBD1 (6 bases). The CDR3 runs 15 residues. Between the trimmed V and J ends, which lost 0 bases and 6 bases, there was a span of 15 bases. Germline V gene sequence: CDR1 LGHDT, CDR2 YNNKEL (reference sequence).

This chain connects TRBV7-3 to TRBJ2-4; D possibly corresponds to TRBD1 (6 bases). The ends were cut back, 5 bases at V and 8 bases at J, with 19 bases in the middle. The CDR3 consists of 15 residues. Germline lookup yields CDR1 SGHTA and CDR2 FQGTGA. CDR3 DNA: TGTGCCAGCAGCCTCCAGGGGTCCCCCACGGACATTCAGTACTTC. This encodes CASSLQGSPTDIQYF.